Sequencing of this T cell receptor (beta chain) was carried out in a study of blood T cell repertoires in COVID-19. At the level of the study: PBMCs, B-cell-depleted T cells, or T cells provided the cDNA or gDNA that made up the material.

Donors in Cohort 3 counted as recovered after two negative PCRs, clearance, or symptom resolution. This clone was picked up a small number of times. Germline CDR1 and CDR2: MNHEY and SVGAGI. The length of the CDR3 is 11 residues. Trimming removed 11 bases at V and 10 bases at J, with 15 bases between. Generated by immunoSEQ multiplex PCR, the TCRdb table keeps only in-frame clones and is missing some. The sample has approximately 250,000 clones, approximately 91% seen once; the top ten hold 1%. The sample was PBMCs or T cells enriched from blood (not recorded which). The chain carries TRBV6-5 and TRBJ2-1; possibly TRBD2 for D (6 bases). The clonotype was recovered from a woman aged 25 to 39 who had recovered from COVID-19. The CDR3: CAATRFLEQFF. The CDR3 DNA is TGTGCCGCGACTAGGTTTTTGGAGCAGTTCTTC.